This TCR beta chain was recovered during a study of response to subunit inactivated influenza vaccine. Findings and caveats of the study: The authors put forward the suggestion that each seasonal influenza vaccination may bring in only a limited number of new T cells.

V was trimmed by 3 bases and J by 1 base, leaving 16 bases between them. CDR1 is SGHAT, CDR2 FQDESV, per germline (reference sequence). The CDR3 runs to 18 residues. TCRdb passed the RT-PCR reads through MiXCR, listing each CDR3 protein once. The data show some 500,000 distinct CDR3 sequences, roughly 13% seen once. Turning to this clonotype: Its matching antigen is unknown.

This TCR derives from a man in his fifties or sixties who received an inactivated influenza vaccine. The chain uses TRBV11-1 and TRBJ2-6; D gene ambiguous. The sequenced sample was PBMCs from blood, obtained roughly 6 weeks after vaccination. In DNA form, the CDR3 reads TGTGCCAGCAGCTTTACCCGCACCCGTTATTCTGGGGCCAACGTCCTGACTTTC. Protein sequence: CASSFTRTRYSGANVLTF.